The 2 T cell receptor beta chains listed next were all sequenced from one sample in a study of cytomegalovirus exposure and HLA in healthy donors. Primers included in the PCR were 60 Vbeta and 13 Jbeta primers. The data were produced by immunoSEQ multiplex PCR, yet TCRdb's version contains in-frame clones alone and is incomplete. The data hold 200,000 to 250,000 clones, with about 84% observed a single time. Sequenced material: PBMCs. Receptor source: a human donor in good health.

CDR3 sequence (DNA): TGCGCCAGCAGCCAATTAGGACTAGCGGGGAAAGAGACCCAGTACTTC. Translation: CASSQLGLAGKETQYF. This chain uses TRBV4-1 with TRBJ2-5, with TRBD2 matching 12 bases. CDR1 is MGHRA, CDR2 YSYEKL, per germline. The CDR3 consists of 16 residues. The V and J ends lost 2 bases and 3 bases, in that order; junction bases with no gene match: 4.

The chain combines TRBV2 with TRBJ2-7; the match to TRBD1 covers 9 bases. V dropped 0 bases and J dropped 3; count of bases not matched to a gene: 3. Germline V lookup: CDR1 SNHLY, CDR2 FYNNEI. There are 15 residues in the CDR3. The CDR3 nucleotides are TGTGCCAGCAGTGAAGCGGGGACAGGGCTCTACGAGCAGTACTTC. Protein: CASSEAGTGLYEQYF.